Listed here is a single TCR beta chain. The sample holds a few counts of this clone. The clone's antigen remains unknown. There are no base qualities to consult, and no much larger clone falls within one base. In total, just over 650 healthy bone marrow donors made up the cohort. At the time of sampling, all cohort members were nominally healthy, though unrecorded immune exposures were likely present. The donor tested CMV seronegative, placing the donor among the 350 or so seronegative members of the cohort. Each donor provided a peripheral blood sample, and peripheral blood mononuclear cells were used for TCR beta sequencing. Genomic DNA was extracted from the blood cell samples with the Qiagen DNeasy Blood Extraction Kit. The library was obtained by the immunoSEQ multiplex PCR assay. For the multiplex PCR, a mixture combining 60 forward primers for TCR Vbeta segments and 13 reverse primers for TCR Jbeta segments was used. The CDR3 region of rearranged TCR beta genes was amplified from genomic DNA by a multiplex PCR assay. The Illumina HiSeq System was used to sequence the amplified TCR beta libraries as 87-base-pair reads. As for the original processing: A later analysis counted about 82 million unique TCR beta chains across the roughly 700 repertoires, and 10 million to 12 million of these chains were shared by at least two donors. Raw reads were error-corrected and collapsed into unique sequences by a nearest-neighbor algorithm in which closely related sequences were merged to remove PCR and sequencing errors. To assign V, D and J gene segments, CDR3 sequences were aligned to IMGT reference sequences. For a sequence to be retained, at least a six-nucleotide match to both a V gene segment and a J gene segment was required. Rearrangements were called productive when the CDR3 lacked stop codons and stayed in frame with V and J; all others were non-productive. CDR3 was defined by IMGT convention, running from the second conserved V-encoded cysteine to the conserved J-encoded phenylalanine. The earlier analysis of a few hundred of the donors excluded sequences that lacked an unambiguous match to a single V gene segment. An earlier analysis of several hundred of the donors called V segments functional above 56.7% productive rearrangements and segregating when the between-donor standard deviation exceeded 5%. A statistical classification framework was built to diagnose cytomegalovirus status from the catalog of TCR beta chain sequences. In a later analysis, V and J genes were assigned by comparing TCR nucleotide sequences against IMGT/GENE-DB human TR gene sequences. The TCRdist pipeline was used in a later analysis to assign CDR3 sequences and most-parsimonious VDJ recombination scenarios. A later analysis defined each TCR beta chain by its CDR3 amino acid sequence plus V-gene family, and excluded reads lacking a unique V-gene family. As a way to deal with suspected cross-contamination and a sequencing artifact, a later analysis dropped 500 to 700 nucleotide sequences that were highly shared and had low generation probability. A later analysis calculated a clonal expansion index for each public chain from normalized within-repertoire ranks of inferred template counts. A later analysis computed generation probabilities with a VDJ recombination model fitted to out-of-frame rearrangements, and checked the results against IGoR. In a later analysis, hypergeometric tests were used to score TCR-TCR, TCR-HLA and TCR-CMV co-occurrence, with a repertoire-size bias correction applied to TCR pairs. To estimate false discovery rates, a later analysis permuted the HLA or CMV assignments 20 times. In a later analysis, co-occurring TCRs were grouped using DBSCAN, and TCRdist sequence similarity was added for clustering within HLA-allele-positive subsets. Co-occurrence clustering excluded repertoires with fewer than 30,000 or more than 120,000 public chains, plus five with anomalous nucleotide sharing. TCRdb took over this immuneACCESS table, retaining in-frame rearrangements with V and J assigned. Such tables are incomplete; in checked studies, under half of the missing clones stem from an unresolved V gene, and the remainder is unexplained. V and J calls and clone size follow that table, whereas D and trimming were derived from the DNA. Present in this sample are 35,000 to 55,000 clones, under 60% of which were seen just once. Approximately 6% of the sample belongs to the ten largest clones.

In the germline V gene (reference sequence), CDR1 corresponds to MNHNY and CDR2 to SVGAGI. Counted from cysteine to phenylalanine, this CDR3 has 12 amino acids. Just CDR3 DNA is preserved here, 36 bases in frame from base 1. Trimming removed 2 bases from V and 7 bases from J, leaving 8 bases between the germline ends. The record originates from a study of cytomegalovirus exposure and HLA in healthy donors (dated by TCRdb to the late 2010s). Turning to the overall study: An earlier analysis of approximately 640 of the donors reported roughly 300 Gb of sequence data and about 100 million unique TCR beta sequences from approximately 180 million T cells. An early release covering 550 to 700 HLA-typed donors comprised roughly 300 gigabases of sequencing data and roughly 85 million unique TCR sequences. Of the approximately 400 genotyped donors, about 80% fell in the genetic ancestry cluster associated with self-reported Caucasian donors. The study aimed to test whether signatures of past pathogen exposure could be identified by cataloging public T cell receptors. The T cell repertoires of under 750 subjects were profiled by immunosequencing and related to cytomegalovirus serostatus. A separate validation cohort of roughly 130 different subjects was used in addition to the 666-subject first cohort. To predict cytomegalovirus infection status, the study combined high-throughput TCR immunosequencing, statistical association of individual TCRs with disease status, and machine learning. To study patterns of TCR occurrence, a later analysis re-analyzed previously published TCR beta repertoires from just over 650 donors and added high-resolution HLA genotyping. Rather than using new phenotypic data, the later analysis identified candidate immune exposures from TCR beta sequences and from how often those sequences occurred across donors. In an earlier analysis of 550 to 700 of the donors, high-throughput TCR beta sequencing was used to judge whether each TCR beta V gene segment behaved as functional or pseudogenic. Donor age, sex, ethnicity and CMV serostatus were compiled together with the repertoire data. A later genetic analysis used genome-wide SNP genotypes for about 60% of the roughly 700 donors, treating that subset as a discovery cohort. All discovery cohort repertoires had been generated on a single sequencing platform. HLA typing included class I and class II loci at four-digit resolution. Typing coverage differed by locus: A, B, C, DRB1 and DQB1 were typed in about 629-640 donors, DQA1 in 522, DPA1 in 600 to 610, and DPB1 in roughly 470. A handful of DR-DQ haplotypes were handled as single units for association and clustering because linkage in the cohort was strong. Across under 500 genotyped donors of the cohort, an average of roughly 250,000 unique TCR beta nucleotide sequences per donor were sequenced, and roughly 20% of those sequences were non-productive. Paper-wide results and their limitations: In the study, about 150 TCR beta chains were listed as associated with cytomegalovirus. A further reported finding was that TCR beta sequences accurately predicted the HLA-A and HLA-B alleles for most subjects in the first cohort. In vitro tests confirmed that a few of the cytomegalovirus-associated TCR beta chains recognize cytomegalovirus antigens. In a later genetic analysis, a missense DCLRE1C variant was associated with V-gene and J-gene trimming of TCR beta chains, and the association was replicated in an independent cohort. Some IMGT-functional V segments, including TRBV6-2 and TRBV6-3, could not be told apart with the 87-base-pair reads, so those segments were excluded. Linkage disequilibrium might explain the correlated functional status among segregating V segments, but an unknown experimental factor could not be ruled out. In a later analysis, around 17,000 TCR beta sequences were associated with specific HLA alleles at a false discovery rate of 0.05. Cytomegalovirus status was reported to be diagnosed by the classifier with high specificity and sensitivity in both the original and validation cohorts. In a later analysis, TCR association rates were found to vary across HLA loci, with the most associated TCRs seen for DRB1 alleles and the fewest for HLA-C alleles. The earlier analysis of some 560 of the donors excluded some 15 rarely observed V segments, including chromosome 9 orphons, because counts were too low. Assigning TCR associations to individual alleles was difficult when HLA alleles, especially DR and DQ, strongly co-occurred. Because HLA typing was missing for some donors at each locus, association tests included only the typed subset. Broadly in line with IMGT annotations, most TCR beta V segments showed up in productive rearrangements about 87% or about 30% of the time in an earlier analysis of around 550 of the donors. The only immune exposure information available for the cohort was CMV serostatus. This cohort had only TCR beta chains sequenced, and the lack of alpha or paired-chain data limited which features could be detected. Most TCR sequences were observed very rarely across donors, whereas some public TCRs were present in many individuals. Presence/absence analyses assumed roughly uniform sequencing depth across donors, an assumption that may not hold. Compared with the approximately 720-donor mean, donors in an Asian-associated ancestry cluster had fewer N-insertions in productive TCRs, according to a later genetic analysis. Most CMV-associated TCR beta chains appeared to be HLA-restricted in a later analysis, and the HLA associations seemed to be driven largely by CMV exposure. It was suggested by the authors that the approach could potentially be generalized to other disease states and immunological phenotypes. According to a later analysis, parvovirus B19, influenza, CMV and Epstein-Barr virus appeared linked to several top co-occurrence clusters. A later analysis found that HLA-associated TCR beta chains were more clonally expanded and had lower generation probabilities than equally common non-associated chains. A cluster of highly shared sequence variants was judged likely to be a technical artifact of the sequencing pipeline.

The clonotype originates from a man aged 55 to 70 in good health and CMV-seronegative. The sequence is built from TRBV6-6 and TRBJ1-1; the D gene assignment is ambiguous. Sequenced sample: PBMCs. Here the CDR3 is given as CASSYDSGEAFF. The DNA sequence follows: TGTGCCAGCAGTTACGATAGCGGTGAAGCTTTCTTT.